This T cell receptor beta chain was sequenced during a study of monozygotic twins with inflammatory bowel disease. This CDR3 region has 12 residues. Germline CDR1 GTSNPN, CDR2 SVGIG (reference sequence). Following a re-call of the 5' RACE reads, TCRdb has one entry per CDR3 protein and lacks DNA. The clone table shows over 350,000 distinct CDR3 sequences, with the ten largest holding about 2.5%. The source material was blood. This receptor was identified in a human donor with ulcerative colitis or Crohn's disease, or a healthy co-twin of an affected twin (not recorded which). This rearrangement joins TRBV30 to TRBJ1-2. CDR3 loop: CAWMWGNYGYTF.